The 14 T cell receptor beta chains presented below share a single source sample, sequenced in a study of cytomegalovirus exposure and HLA in healthy donors. This PCR relied on a set of 60 Vbeta primers and 13 Jbeta primers. TCRdb keeps only in-frame clones here, not all; method: immunoSEQ multiplex PCR. The data show 110,000 to 150,000 clones, about 76% seen once. Material for sequencing was PBMCs. The receptor set was obtained from a male donor in good health and CMV-seronegative.

The CDR3 sequence is CASSLAGGPWAGELFF. CDR3 DNA sequence: TGTGCCAGCAGTCTAGCGGGAGGGCCTTGGGCCGGGGAGCTGTTTTTT. This chain uses TRBV9 with TRBJ2-2; 12 bases align to TRBD2. The length of the CDR3 is 16 residues. Germline V gene sequence: CDR1 SGDLS, CDR2 YYNGEE. V lost 5 bases and J lost 6; bases outside the gene matches: 8.

This clone appeared a few times. V gene TRBV6-4 combines with J gene TRBJ1-2; 9 bases fit TRBD1. The germline V gene encodes CDR1 MRHNA and CDR2 SNTAGT. With 6 bases clipped from V and 6 bases from J, the junction kept 11 bases outside the gene matches. The CDR3 length is 15 residues. CDR3 nucleotides: TGTGCCAGCAGCCTCAATCCTGGGACAGGGAATGGCTACACCTTC. Translating it yields CASSLNPGTGNGYTF.

The J gene is TRBJ1-2, the V gene TRBV11-1; 9 positions agree with TRBD1. V gave up 5 bases and J gave up 5 bases; unmatched junction bases: 9. CDR1 is SGHAT and CDR2 is FQDESV in the germline V gene (reference sequence). The CDR3 runs to 15 residues. The CDR3: CASSPTDRGAYGYTF. The DNA for the CDR3 is TGTGCCAGCAGCCCAACAGACAGGGGGGCGTATGGCTACACCTTC.

The sample holds a few counts of this clone. Written as DNA, the CDR3 is TGTGCCAGCAGCTTAGGAGGGAAGCATCAGCCCCAGCATTTT. It is translated as CASSLGGKHQPQHF. The rearrangement uses TRBV7-9 and TRBJ1-5; D gene ambiguous. The V end was cut by 1 base, the J end by 5 bases, with 9 bases between. CDR3 length: 14 amino acids. Per germline, CDR1 SEHNR and CDR2 FQNEAQ (reference sequence).

This clone showed up just once. V and J are TRBV7-6 and TRBJ1-2, with TRBD1 identical over 9 bases. Losses at the gene ends were 3 bases for V and 8 bases for J; bases not matched to a gene: 4. This CDR3 spans 13 amino acids. From germline, CDR1 is SGHVS and CDR2 FNYEAQ. The CDR3 coding sequence is TGTGCCAGCAGCTTGGGACAGGGTAAAGGCTACACCTTC. It specifies CASSLGQGKGYTF.

The chain joins TRBV21-1 to TRBJ2-2; the table's D call of TRBD2 was not tested on the DNA. TRBV21-1 is a pseudogene locus. The CDR3 has 15 amino acids. The CDR3 reads CASSKVRESTGELFF. Here the CDR3 DNA reads TGTGCCAGCAGCAAAGTCCGGGAGAGCACCGGGGAGCTGTTTTTT.

This chain connects TRBV2 to TRBJ2-3; 10 nucleotides match TRBD1. With 3 bases clipped from V and 3 bases from J, the junction kept 3 bases outside the gene matches. Germline V lookup: CDR1 SNHLY, CDR2 FYNNEI. CDR3 length: 15 residues. This CDR3 is CASSEGDRGTDTQYF. The CDR3 DNA is TGTGCCAGCAGTGAGGGGGACAGGGGTACAGATACGCAGTATTTT.

The chain employs TRBV6-5 and TRBJ2-2; weak D call: TRBD1 (6 bases). From germline, CDR1 is MNHEY and CDR2 SVGAGI. The CDR3 sequence is 15 residues long. V was cut by 6 bases and J by 0 bases, with 11 bases left in between. CDR3 region: CASRTGTTNTGELFF. The CDR3 coding sequence is TGTGCCAGCAGGACCGGGACAACGAACACCGGGGAGCTGTTTTTT.

The chain combines TRBV6-5 with TRBJ2-5; D may be TRBD2 (7 bases). V was trimmed by 6 bases and J by 4 bases, leaving 15 bases between them. The CDR3 totals 14 residues. Germline V gives CDR1 MNHEY, CDR2 SVGAGI. Here the CDR3 reads CASSLGGGRETQYF. The DNA of the CDR3 is TGTGCCAGCAGCCTAGGGGGGGGAAGAGAGACCCAGTACTTC.

This clone has only a few counts. The rearrangement joins TRBV5-1 to TRBJ1-3; D possibly corresponds to TRBD1 (6 bases). The CDR3 runs 14 residues. The V gene lost 4 bases and the J gene lost 7 bases, with 15 bases spanning the gap. Germline assignment: CDR1 SGHRS and CDR2 YFSETQ. The CDR3 coding sequence is TGCGCCAGCAGCCAGCAGGGGATCGGGAACACCATATATTTT. It translates to CASSQQGIGNTIYF.

The chain combines TRBV6-4 with TRBJ2-2; TRBD2 aligns across 9 bases. The CDR3 loop spans 16 amino acids. The germline CDR1 and CDR2 sequences are MRHNA and SNTAGT. V gave up 0 bases and J gave up 6 bases; unmatched junction bases: 5. Here the CDR3 reads CASSDSASGDAGELFF. CDR3 DNA: TGTGCCAGCAGTGACTCTGCTAGCGGGGACGCCGGGGAGCTGTTTTTT.

The chain is built from TRBV4-2 and TRBJ1-3, with a weak D call TRBD1 (6 bases). Germline V gene data show CDR1 as LGHNA and CDR2 as YNFKEQ. This CDR3 region has 17 residues. Trimming took off 2 bases at V and 0 bases at J, with 14 bases between the two ends. The CDR3, as DNA: TGTGCCAGCAGCCAACCCTCGGGACAAATCTCTGGAAACACCATATATTTT. Protein: CASSQPSGQISGNTIYF.

J is TRBJ2-2 and V is TRBV6-5; 9 bases line up with TRBD1. Losses at the gene ends were 4 bases for V and 7 bases for J; bases not matched to a gene: 10. The CDR3 has 16 amino acids. In germline, CDR1 is MNHEY, CDR2 SVGAGI. The chain's CDR3 is CASSSPGQGLFGELFF. DNA for the CDR3: TGTGCCAGCAGTTCGCCGGGACAGGGACTGTTCGGGGAGCTGTTTTTT.

This clone was seen more than once but under ten times. The rearrangement links TRBV2 to TRBJ1-2; possibly TRBD1 for D (5 bases). In germline, CDR1 is SNHLY, CDR2 FYNNEI. The ends were cut back, 10 bases at V and 1 base at J, with 13 bases in the middle. This CDR3 contains 13 residues. The DNA of the CDR3 is TGTGCCACCGGGACGGGAGATAACTATGGCTACACCTTC. Amino acids: CATGTGDNYGYTF.